This T cell receptor (beta chain) stems from a study of blood T cells in healthy people across ages. Notes on the study in general: Per million T cells, the diversity of TCR beta decreased roughly linearly as age advanced. Higher diversity, along with more naive CD4+ cells, distinguished long-lived donors from aged donors.

Trimming removed 1 base at V and 1 base at J, with 10 bases between. The CDR3 contains 15 residues. Germline values: CDR1 MGHRA, CDR2 YSYEKL. Primed by a sample-barcoded 5' primer and a J-beta primer mix, a second PCR proceeded for roughly 6 to 12 cycles. Carrying 12 random nucleotides, a template-switch adaptor labeled each individual cDNA molecule. TCRdb reanalysed the 5' RACE reads using MiXCR and keeps one entry per CDR3 protein. The profile shows roughly 1.6 million distinct CDR3 sequences, 30% to 40% of them singletons. This clonotype was seen a few times. Antigen specificity is unknown. V usage is TRBV4-1 and J usage is TRBJ1-1; D gene ambiguous. This TCR was recovered from a woman younger than 45 in good health. The specimen sequenced was blood. The CDR3 spells CASSQGSAPNTEAFF. For the CDR3, the DNA is TGCGCCAGCAGCCAAGGATCGGCACCGAACACTGAAGCTTTCTTT.